The table lists the clone carrying this T cell receptor (beta chain) with a few counts. No antigen is known for it. These data belong to a study of T cells in Graves' hyperthyroidism and ophthalmopathy. There were TCR beta CDR3 regions amplified from RNA transcripts. First-round RT-PCR targeting the TCR CDR3 was performed with the HTBI primer set. Using its own MiXCR run on the multiplex PCR reads, TCRdb lists one record per CDR3 protein. The sample yields more than 350,000 distinct CDR3 sequences, under 15% seen once. Lactation, pregnancy, other autoimmune disease or uncontrolled infection excluded patients. Diagnosis relied on clinical symptoms, serum thyroxine and TRAb, thyroid ultrasound and orbital computed tomography. The CDR3 consists of 16 residues. In germline, CDR1 is ENHRY, CDR2 SYGVKD. The V end was cut by 2 bases, the J end by 0 bases, with 14 bases between. Study observations and caveats: The model foresaw ophthalmopathy a median approximately 6.3 months prior to onset. Blood shared most expanded thyroid clonotypes above 0.001.

The chain recombines TRBV10-3 with TRBJ2-7, with D maybe TRBD2 (5 bases). The specimen sequenced was blood. The TCR was taken from a woman aged 25 to 45 with Graves' hyperthyroidism. This CDR3 is CAISELERKSSYEQYF. The CDR3 DNA reads as TGTGCCATCAGTGAGCTAGAGCGGAAGAGCTCCTACGAGCAGTACTTC.